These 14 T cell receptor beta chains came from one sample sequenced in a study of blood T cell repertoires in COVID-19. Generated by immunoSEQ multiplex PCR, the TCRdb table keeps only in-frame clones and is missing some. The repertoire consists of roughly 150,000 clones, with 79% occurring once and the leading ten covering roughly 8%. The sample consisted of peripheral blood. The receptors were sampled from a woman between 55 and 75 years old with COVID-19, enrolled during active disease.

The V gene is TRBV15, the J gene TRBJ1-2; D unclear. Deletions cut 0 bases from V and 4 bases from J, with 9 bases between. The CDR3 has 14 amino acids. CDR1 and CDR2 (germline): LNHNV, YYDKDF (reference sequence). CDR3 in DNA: TGTGCCACCAGCAGAGATCACGGACTCTATGGCTACACCTTC. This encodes CATSRDHGLYGYTF.

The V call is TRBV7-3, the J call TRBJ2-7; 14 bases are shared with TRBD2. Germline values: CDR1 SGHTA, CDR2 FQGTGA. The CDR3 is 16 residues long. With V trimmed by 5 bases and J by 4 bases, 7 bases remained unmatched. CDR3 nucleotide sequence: TGTGCCAGCAGCAAACTGGGACTAGCGGGGGCATACGAGCAGTACGTC. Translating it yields CASSKLGLAGAYEQYV.

The CDR3 nucleotides are TGCGCCAGCAGCTCTGTTCGGGGGGGAGATACGCAGTATTTT. Protein sequence: CASSSVRGGDTQYF. This chain connects TRBV5-1 to TRBJ2-3; TRBD2 matches at 8 bases. The CDR3 is 14 amino acids. Germline CDR1 is SGHRS and CDR2 is YFSETQ. J was trimmed by 5 bases and V by 3 bases; bases with no gene match: 5.

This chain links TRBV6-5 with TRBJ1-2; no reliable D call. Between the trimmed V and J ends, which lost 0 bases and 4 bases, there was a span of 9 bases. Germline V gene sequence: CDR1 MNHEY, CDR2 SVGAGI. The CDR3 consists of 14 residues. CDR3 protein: CASSYSEDVYGYTF. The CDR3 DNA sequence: TGTGCCAGCAGTTACTCGGAGGACGTCTATGGCTACACCTTC.

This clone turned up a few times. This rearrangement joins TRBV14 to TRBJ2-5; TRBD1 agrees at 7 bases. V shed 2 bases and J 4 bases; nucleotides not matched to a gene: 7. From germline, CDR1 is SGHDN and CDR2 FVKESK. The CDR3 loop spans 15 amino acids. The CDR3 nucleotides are TGTGCCAGCAGCCAACGTACACAGGGGCCAGAGACCCAGTACTTC. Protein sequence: CASSQRTQGPETQYF. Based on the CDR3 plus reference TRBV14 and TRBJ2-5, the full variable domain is EAGVTQFPSHSVIEKGQTVTLRCDPISGHDNLYWYRRVMGKEIKFLLHFVKESKQDESGMPNNRFLAERTGGTYSTLKVQPAELEDSGVYFCASSQRTQGPETQYFGPGTRLLVL.

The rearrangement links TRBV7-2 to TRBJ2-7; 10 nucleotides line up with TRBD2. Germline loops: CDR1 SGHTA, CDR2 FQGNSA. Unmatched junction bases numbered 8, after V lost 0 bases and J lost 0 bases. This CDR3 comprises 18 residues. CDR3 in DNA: TGTGCCAGCAGCTTAGCGTCTAGCGGGAGAGTGTCCTCCTACGAGCAGTACTTC. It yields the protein CASSLASSGRVSSYEQYF.

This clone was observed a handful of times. The CDR3 region is CASSIPYANYGYTF. The CDR3 DNA sequence: TGTGCCAGTAGTATACCCTACGCTAACTATGGCTACACCTTC. The rearrangement uses TRBV19 and TRBJ1-2; D not resolved. This CDR3 is 14 amino acids long. Trimming took off 2 bases at V and 0 bases at J, with 7 bases between the two ends. The V gene's germline CDR1 is LNHDA and CDR2 SQIVND (reference sequence).

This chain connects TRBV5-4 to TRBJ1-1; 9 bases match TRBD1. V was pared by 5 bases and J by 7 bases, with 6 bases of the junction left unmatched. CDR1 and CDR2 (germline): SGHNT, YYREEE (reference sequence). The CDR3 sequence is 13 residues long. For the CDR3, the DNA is TGTGCCAGCAGACAGGGGGCTAGTGGTGAAGCTTTCTTT. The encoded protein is CASRQGASGEAFF.

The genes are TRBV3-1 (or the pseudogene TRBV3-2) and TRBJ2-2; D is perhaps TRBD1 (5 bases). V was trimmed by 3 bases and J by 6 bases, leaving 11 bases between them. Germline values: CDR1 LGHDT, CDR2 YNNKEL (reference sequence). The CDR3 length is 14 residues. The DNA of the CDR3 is TGTGCCAGCAGCCAGGCAACAGGTTCCGGGGAGCTGTTTTTT. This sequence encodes CASSQATGSGELFF.

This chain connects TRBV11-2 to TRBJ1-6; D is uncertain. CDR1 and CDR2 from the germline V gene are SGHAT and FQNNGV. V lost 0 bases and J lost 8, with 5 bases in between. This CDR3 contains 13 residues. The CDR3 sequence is CASSLERDSPLHF. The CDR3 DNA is TGTGCCAGCAGCTTAGAACGGGATTCACCCCTCCACTTT.

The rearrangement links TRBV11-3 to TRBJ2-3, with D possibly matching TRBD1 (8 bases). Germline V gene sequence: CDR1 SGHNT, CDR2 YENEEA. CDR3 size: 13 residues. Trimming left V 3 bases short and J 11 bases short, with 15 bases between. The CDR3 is CASSFPQGGEQYF. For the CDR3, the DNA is TGTGCCAGCAGCTTCCCACAGGGGGGGGAGCAGTATTTT.

CDR3 residues: CASSPTRDRGSRADTQYF. The DNA for the CDR3 is TGTGCCAGCAGCCCTACCCGGGACAGGGGGTCGAGGGCAGATACGCAGTATTTT. The chain joins TRBV5-6 to TRBJ2-3; TRBD1 matches at 11 bases. The length of the CDR3 is 18 residues. J gave up 4 bases and V 4 bases, and 14 bases lay outside the gene matches. The germline V gene encodes CDR1 SGHDT and CDR2 YYEEEE.

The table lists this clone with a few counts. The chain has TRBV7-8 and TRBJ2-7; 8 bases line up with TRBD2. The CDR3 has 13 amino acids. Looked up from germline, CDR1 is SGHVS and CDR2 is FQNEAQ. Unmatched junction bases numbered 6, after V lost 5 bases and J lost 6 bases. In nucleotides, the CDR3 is TGTGCCAGCAGCCCCGGACTAGCTTCCGAGCAGTACGTC. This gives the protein CASSPGLASEQYV.

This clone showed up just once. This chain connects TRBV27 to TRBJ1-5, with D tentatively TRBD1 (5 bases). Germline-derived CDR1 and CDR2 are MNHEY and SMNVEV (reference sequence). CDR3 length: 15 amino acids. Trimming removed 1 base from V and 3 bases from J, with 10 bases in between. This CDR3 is CASSLYDSSNQPQHF. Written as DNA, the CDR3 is TGTGCCAGCAGTTTATACGACAGCTCCAATCAGCCCCAGCATTTT.